The 29 T cell receptor beta chains below all came from one sample that was sequenced in a study of T cells in Graves' hyperthyroidism and ophthalmopathy. From RNA transcripts, TCR beta CDR3 regions were amplified. The HTBI primer set was used in a first-round RT-PCR of the TCR CDR3. A single record per CDR3 protein comes from TCRdb applying MiXCR to the multiplex PCR reads. The sample contains around 350,000 distinct CDR3 sequences, roughly 19% of which appear only once. The sample comprised blood. All receptors derive from a woman between 18 and 30 years old with Graves' hyperthyroidism.

This clonotype has at least ten counts. This chain links TRBV12-3 or TRBV12-4 with TRBJ2-5, with 10 bases identical to TRBD1. V was clipped by 8 bases and J by 0 bases; unmatched bases: 9. CDR3 length: 16 residues. This CDR3 reads CASSWGDRGHQETQYF. The CDR3 DNA follows: TGTGCCAGCTCGTGGGGGGACAGGGGACACCAAGAGACCCAGTACTTC.

With respect to this clonotype: An end of the junction differs from the germline gene, which may be a read error. V is TRBV7-9 and J is TRBJ2-3; D is undetermined. This CDR3 is 14 amino acids long. CDR1 and CDR2 (germline): SEHNR, FQNEAQ (reference sequence). The CDR3 is CASSLLGYSDSQYF. CDR3 coding DNA: TGTGCCAGCAGCTTACTCGGGTACTCAGATTCGCAGTATTTT.

The chain couples TRBV2 to TRBJ2-5; D not certain. Trimming removed 5 bases at V and 5 bases at J, with 9 bases between. Germline V lookup: CDR1 SNHLY, CDR2 FYNNEI. This CDR3 comprises 12 residues. CDR3 sequence: CASSSEAETQYF. CDR3 coding DNA: TGTGCCAGCAGTAGTGAAGCCGAGACCCAGTACTTC. Variable domain in full (rest from reference TRBV2 and TRBJ2-5): EPEVTQTPSHQVTQMGQEVILRCVPISNHLYFYWYRQILGQKVEFLVSFYNNEISEKSEIFDDQFSVERPDGSNFTLKIRSTKLEDSAMYFCASSSEAETQYFGPGTRLLVL.

The V gene is TRBV3-1, the J gene TRBJ2-2; 13 bases fit TRBD2. V lost 3 bases, J lost 8 bases, and 9 bases stayed unmatched. The CDR3 runs 17 residues. CDR1 is LGHDT and CDR2 is YNNKEL in the germline V gene (reference sequence). Here the CDR3 DNA reads TGTGCCAGCAGCCACACCGGGACTAGCGGGGTTGGTGGGGAGCTGTTTTTT. As protein: CASSHTGTSGVGGELFF.

This clonotype showed up many times. This chain links TRBV11-1 with TRBJ2-7, with TRBD1 matching 10 bases. This CDR3 has 16 amino acids. After removal of 5 bases from V and 7 bases from J, the junction contained 14 bases not matched to a gene. The V gene's germline CDR1 is SGHAT and CDR2 FQDESV (reference sequence). CDR3 sequence reads: CASSPLKRTGGEEQYF. Here the CDR3 DNA reads TGTGCCAGCAGCCCTCTGAAACGGACAGGGGGTGAAGAGCAGTACTTC.

The chain links TRBV10-2 to TRBJ1-5; 7 positions agree with TRBD1. The germline CDR1 and CDR2 sequences are WSHSY and SAAADI. The ends lost 6 bases at V and 3 bases at J; junction bases unmatched: 5. This CDR3 region has 14 residues. The CDR3 region is CASRGTVDNQPQHF. The CDR3 DNA is TGCGCCAGCAGGGGGACAGTTGACAATCAGCCCCAGCATTTT.

This clonotype appeared many times. The chain is built from TRBV4-1 and TRBJ2-7; the D is unclear. Trimming shortened V by 2 bases and J by 3 bases, and 14 bases separated the two germline ends. Germline values: CDR1 MGHRA, CDR2 YSYEKL. The CDR3 is 15 residues long. CDR3 residues: CASSQREDLLYEQYF. The CDR3 DNA follows: TGCGCCAGCAGCCAACGAGAGGACCTACTCTACGAGCAGTACTTC.

This clonotype appeared many times. The rearrangement links TRBV4-2 to TRBJ2-7; D may be TRBD2 (6 bases). V was trimmed by 3 bases and J by 2 bases, leaving 14 bases between them. Germline CDR1 and CDR2: LGHNA and YNFKEQ. The CDR3 is made up of 15 amino acids. CDR3 bases: TGTGCCAGCAGCCATGGATCTACGGGGGCCTACGAGCAGTACTTC. It codes for CASSHGSTGAYEQYF.

This clonotype showed up many times. The CDR3 region is CASTPGDRSGGYTF. CDR3 DNA sequence: TGTGCCAGCACTCCGGGGGACAGATCGGGTGGCTACACCTTC. V usage is TRBV28 and J usage is TRBJ1-2; TRBD1 matches at 7 bases. CDR3 length: 14 amino acids. Germline assignment: CDR1 MDHEN and CDR2 SYDVKM. The ends lost 7 bases at V and 7 bases at J; junction bases unmatched: 12.

This clonotype was seen at least ten times. The V and J genes are TRBV29-1 and TRBJ2-5; D might be TRBD1 (5 bases). The CDR3 is 14 amino acids. CDR1 is SQVTM and CDR2 is ANQGSEA in the germline V gene. With 6 bases removed from V and 4 bases from J, the gap between germline ends came to 18 bases. DNA of the CDR3: TGCAGCGTCCGCCCTGGGGCCCGGAGAGAGACCCAGTACTTC. It translates to CSVRPGARRETQYF.

This clonotype was counted ten times or more. The chain has TRBV20-1 and TRBJ2-7; D is ambiguous. CDR3 length equals 14 residues. Germline CDR1 reads DFQATT; CDR2 reads SNEGSKA (reference sequence). Deletions cut 4 bases from V and 3 bases from J, with 16 bases between. The CDR3 is CSAISSETYYEQYF. The CDR3, as DNA: TGCAGTGCTATCAGCAGCGAGACCTACTACGAGCAGTACTTC.

A few counts support this clonotype. This chain uses TRBV20-1 with TRBJ2-4; the match to TRBD2 covers 11 bases. V shed 3 bases and J 3 bases; nucleotides not matched to a gene: 10. There are 17 residues in the CDR3. Germline V gives CDR1 DFQATT, CDR2 SNEGSKA (reference sequence). The CDR3, as DNA: TGCAGTGCTAGGGATAGCGGGGGGGCTTTGGGCAAAAACATTCAGTACTTC. Protein product: CSARDSGGALGKNIQYF.

The sample holds many counts of this clonotype. V and J are TRBV6-1 and TRBJ1-5, with D perhaps TRBD1 (6 bases). This CDR3 region has 15 residues. Trimming pared 8 bases from V and 0 bases from J, leaving 14 bases between. The V gene's germline CDR1 is MNHNS and CDR2 SASEGT. CDR3 residues: CASSPGTNSNQPQHF. In nucleotides, the CDR3 is TGTGCCAGCTCCCCCGGGACAAATAGCAATCAGCCCCAGCATTTT.

This clonotype came up many times. The rearrangement joins TRBV2 to TRBJ2-7; D not resolved. The CDR3 runs to 12 residues. Trimming stripped 7 bases from V and 0 bases from J, with 7 bases between. The germline CDR1 and CDR2 sequences are SNHLY and FYNNEI. DNA of the CDR3: TGTGCCAGCACGGGCTACTCCTACGAGCAGTACTTC. This encodes CASTGYSYEQYF.

The rearrangement uses TRBV9 and TRBJ1-1; D gene uncertain. Germline V gene sequence: CDR1 SGDLS, CDR2 YYNGEE. V lost 5 bases and J 4 bases, leaving 12 bases between the germline ends. CDR3 size: 13 residues. The DNA of the CDR3 is TGTGCCAGCAGTATGGAGAGCCGCACTGAAGCTTTCTTT. Translation: CASSMESRTEAFF.

This clonotype was seen repeatedly, ten times or more. The rearrangement joins TRBV28 to TRBJ1-1; D remains unclear. CDR1 is MDHEN, CDR2 SYDVKM, per germline. The CDR3 has 12 residues. Trimming took 8 bases from V and 0 from J, leaving 7 bases between them. The CDR3 bases are TGTGCCAGCCGCCTAATGAACACTGAAGCTTTCTTT. This encodes CASRLMNTEAFF.

This clonotype was picked up one time. This may stem from a read error, because a much larger clone lies one nucleotide away. This chain links TRBV2 with TRBJ1-2; no reliable D call. Germline V gene data show CDR1 as SNHLY and CDR2 as FYNNEI. Deletions cut 8 bases from V and 5 bases from J, with 18 bases between. The CDR3 sequence is 14 residues long. This chain's CDR3 is CASGRAPYKYGYTF. For the CDR3, the DNA is TGTGCCAGCGGCCGGGCTCCATATAAATATGGCTACACCTTC.

This clonotype was recorded many times. The chain has TRBV11-2 and TRBJ2-7; perhaps TRBD2 as D (6 bases). V was cut by 5 bases and J by 2 bases, with 13 bases left in between. The CDR3 is 14 residues long. Germline V gene data show CDR1 as SGHAT and CDR2 as FQNNGV. The CDR3: CASSRDFDTYEQYF. The CDR3, as DNA: TGTGCCAGCAGCCGGGACTTTGACACCTACGAGCAGTACTTC.

This clonotype was detected many times. This chain joins TRBV12-5 and TRBJ1-1; no clear D gene. Trimming pared 3 bases from V and 2 bases from J, leaving 7 bases between. The CDR3 contains 13 residues. Germline CDR1 reads LGHNT; CDR2 reads FRNRAP. The chain's CDR3 is CASGFGANTEAFF. DNA for the CDR3: TGTGCTAGTGGTTTCGGAGCAAACACTGAAGCTTTCTTT.

The rearrangement uses TRBV5-1 and TRBJ2-1, with 12 bases fitting TRBD2. This CDR3 is 14 amino acids long. Germline V gene data show CDR1 as SGHRS and CDR2 as YFSETQ. The V segment lost 1 base and the J segment 7 bases; nucleotides outside the gene matches: 0. Written as DNA, the CDR3 is TGCGCCAGCAGCTTGACTAGCGGGGGGAATGAGCAGTTCTTC. Protein sequence: CASSLTSGGNEQFF.

This clonotype was counted at least ten times. The chain employs TRBV12-3 or TRBV12-4 and TRBJ1-5, with D possibly TRBD1 on 5 matching bases. The CDR3 is made up of 14 amino acids. The V gene lost 5 bases and the J gene lost 3 bases, with 11 bases spanning the gap. The CDR3 sequence: CASSRAGANQPQHF. CDR3 sequence (DNA): TGTGCCAGCAGTCGGGCCGGGGCCAATCAGCCCCAGCATTTT.

This clonotype has a count of ten or more. For the CDR3, the DNA is TGCGCCAGCAGCTTGGGGACCAGGGACTACGAGCAGTACTTC. This gives the protein CASSLGTRDYEQYF. The chain has TRBV5-1 and TRBJ2-7; possibly TRBD1 for D (5 bases). The length of the CDR3 is 14 residues. V shed 0 bases and J shed 3 bases, with 10 bases lying between them. The V gene's germline CDR1 is SGHRS and CDR2 YFSETQ.

This clonotype was seen at least ten times. The chain is built from TRBV24-1 and TRBJ1-5; D is unresolved. V dropped 3 bases and J dropped 7 bases, with 6 bases sitting between them. Per the germline V gene, CDR1 is KGHDR and CDR2 is SFDVKD. This CDR3 is 12 amino acids long. The CDR3 spells CATSDESQPQHF. The CDR3 DNA reads TGTGCCACCAGTGATGAATCCCAGCCCCAGCATTTT.

This clonotype was recorded many times. The chain couples TRBV11-2 to TRBJ2-7, with D maybe TRBD2 (7 bases). The CDR3 extends over 15 amino acids. V was cut by 4 bases and J by 9 bases, with 22 bases left in between. The germline gives CDR1 SGHAT, CDR2 FQNNGV. CDR3 protein: CASSWALNGGALQYF. The CDR3, as DNA: TGTGCCAGCAGCTGGGCCTTGAATGGGGGGGCGTTGCAGTACTTC.

This clonotype was counted many times. J is TRBJ1-5 and V is TRBV19; no clear D. This CDR3 contains 12 residues. With 5 bases removed from V and 4 bases from J, the gap between germline ends came to 6 bases. The germline V gene encodes CDR1 LNHDA and CDR2 SQIVND (reference sequence). The CDR3 DNA is TGTGCCAGTAGTGTCAGGAATCAGCCCCAGCATTTT. Residues: CASSVRNQPQHF.

Worth noting for this clonotype: A much larger clone lies a single base off, so this may be a read error. This chain connects TRBV12-3 or TRBV12-4 to TRBJ2-5; D gene unclear. The CDR3 is 13 residues long. For the CDR3, the DNA is TGTGTCAGCAGTTTGTCAGGCCAAGAGGCCCAGTACTTC. This gives the protein CVSSLSGQEAQYF.

At least ten counts were recorded for this clonotype. The rearrangement joins TRBV20-1 to TRBJ2-4, with a weak D call TRBD1 (5 bases). Germline V gene sequence: CDR1 DFQATT, CDR2 SNEGSKA (reference sequence). The CDR3 has 16 residues. V lost 0 bases and J 1 base, leaving 13 bases between the germline ends. DNA of the CDR3: TGCAGTGCTAGAGATGCCCTGCCAGGGGCCAAAAACATTCAGTACTTC. It encodes CSARDALPGAKNIQYF.

This clonotype was observed at least ten times. V and J are TRBV5-1 and TRBJ2-5; 9 bases fit TRBD1. CDR3 length equals 14 residues. The J segment lost 4 bases and the V segment lost 4 bases, leaving 5 bases of the junction unmatched. The germline V gene encodes CDR1 SGHRS and CDR2 YFSETQ. For the CDR3, the DNA is TGCGCCAGCAGCCAGGGACAGGGCGGAGAGACCCAGTACTTC. It yields the protein CASSQGQGGETQYF.

This clonotype was observed many times. The chain links TRBV6-5 to TRBJ1-2; 7 bases match TRBD1. Per germline, CDR1 MNHEY and CDR2 SVGAGI. The trim removed 5 bases at V and 8 bases at J, leaving 8 bases unmatched. The CDR3 length is 13 residues. CDR3 in DNA: TGTGCCAGCAGTACCCGACAGGGCGACGGCTACACCTTC. Translating it yields CASSTRQGDGYTF.